The sequence of this T cell receptor (beta chain) was determined in a study of regulatory T cells in long-lasting Graves disease. On the study more broadly: By definition, persistent Graves' disease involved antithyroid drugs for over 5 years alongside positive TSH receptor antibodies.

Overall study findings and caveats: TRBV28, TRBJ1-2 and TRBJ2-5 were segments that persistent disease favored. Compared with new cases, persistent Graves' patients showed reduced TCR diversity.

Library construction for TCR beta used iRepertoire HTBI primers and Arm-PCR of CDR3 regions. TCRdb used MiXCR to reprocess the multiplex PCR reads, holding one entry per CDR3 protein. This sample has 400,000 to 500,000 distinct CDR3 sequences, with roughly 23% found just once. About this clonotype itself: Its specificity is unknown.

Regarding time point: persistent/refractory GD, antithyroid drugs over 5 years with positive TRAb. Extracted RNA from PBMCs served as the source of the TCR library. CDR1 is SGDLS, CDR2 YYNGEE, per germline. V shed 4 bases, J shed 5 bases, and the junction held 9 bases outside the gene matches. The CDR3 has 15 residues. The source is a female donor with Graves disease. Here the sequenced sample was peripheral blood mononuclear cells (PBMCs), taken when the disease was refractory, from a patient treated with antithyroid drugs. This chain uses TRBV9 with TRBJ2-5, with 9 bases matching TRBD1. The CDR3 protein is CASSLGQGRGETQYF. CDR3 DNA: TGTGCCAGCAGCCTTGGACAGGGGCGGGGGGAGACCCAGTACTTC.